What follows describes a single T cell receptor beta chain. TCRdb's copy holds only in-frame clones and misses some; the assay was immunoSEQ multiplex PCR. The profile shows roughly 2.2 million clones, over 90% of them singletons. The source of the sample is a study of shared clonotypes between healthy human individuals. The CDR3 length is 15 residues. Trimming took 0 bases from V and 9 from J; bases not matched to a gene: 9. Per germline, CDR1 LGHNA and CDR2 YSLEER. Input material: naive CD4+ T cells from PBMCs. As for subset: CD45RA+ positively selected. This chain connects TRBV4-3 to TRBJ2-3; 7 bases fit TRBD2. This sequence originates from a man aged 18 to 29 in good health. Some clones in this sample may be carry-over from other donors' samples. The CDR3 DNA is TGCGCCAGCAGCCAAGAGGGGGGGAGGAGGGTCACGCAGTATTTT. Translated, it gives CASSQEGGRRVTQYF.